Sequencing of this T cell receptor beta chain was carried out in a study of tumor-infiltrating lymphocytes in primary liver carcinoma. The CDR3 is made up of 15 amino acids. Looked up from germline, CDR1 is MNHEY and CDR2 is SVGAGI. Points on this clonotype: One end of the junction fails to match germline, which may point to a read error.

TCR beta cDNA was made from 400 to 500 ng total RNA with a constant-region primer. Three nested multiplex PCR rounds, a slightly modified ARM-PCR method, built the TCR beta libraries. PCR rounds one and two used TRBV1-TRBV30 forward primers with a C-beta reverse primer for around 11 cycles each. Each CDR3 protein gets one entry after TCRdb re-called the multiplex PCR reads with MiXCR. The repertoire holds about 35,000 distinct CDR3 sequences, with roughly four fifths as singletons. Co-extraction of both nucleic acids (RNA and DNA) used roughly 19-33 mg of unsorted bulk tissue. The rearrangement uses TRBV6-5 and TRBJ2-3, with a weak D call TRBD2 (6 bases). The origin of this receptor is a man aged 35 to 55 with primary liver carcinoma and hepatitis B virus infection. Sequencing used liver tumor tissue from sampling region 4. Noted subset: tumor region T4, right-lateral pole. The CDR3 sequence is CTSNPGLTGTDRQYF. In DNA, the CDR3 is TGTACCAGCAACCCAGGACTAACGGGAACAGATAGGCAGTATTTT.